This T cell receptor (beta chain) comes out of a study of cytomegalovirus exposure and HLA in healthy donors. Study-level background: Earlier, 150 million to 200 million T cells were analyzed, and 117 million unique TCR beta sequences were found among them. Findings of the study overall: Later analysis identified a missense DCLRE1C variant that was linked to TCR beta V- and J-gene trimming.

Notes on this clone: Its antigen is currently unknown.

The ends were cut back, 5 bases at V and 1 base at J, with 12 bases in the middle. This CDR3 region has 15 residues. CDR1 and CDR2 from the germline V gene are SNHLY and FYNNEI. Researchers ran the PCR with 60 Vbeta and 13 Jbeta primers. The data were produced by immunoSEQ multiplex PCR, yet TCRdb's version contains in-frame clones alone and is incomplete. The profile shows roughly 170,000 clones, approximately 81% of them singletons. These donors counted as nominally healthy when sampled, but unrecorded immune exposures were likely. The gene calls are TRBV2 and TRBJ1-5; tentatively, D is TRBD1 (6 bases). The specimen was PBMCs. The sequence was collected from a young woman in good health and CMV-seronegative. The CDR3 spells CASSPQGKSNQPQHF. Here the CDR3 DNA reads TGTGCCAGCAGTCCACAGGGAAAGAGCAATCAGCCCCAGCATTTT.